This TCR beta chain derives from a study of shared clonotypes between healthy human individuals (dated by TCRdb to about 2020). The study in broad terms: Three men and two women, aged 18 to 49 years, made up the cohort. Per donor, three plates each were used for CD4 naive and CD4 memory, two for CD8 naive, and one for CD8 memory. Blood TCR repertoires of five healthy adults were deeply sequenced to estimate repertoire size and the extent of clonotype sharing between individuals. Libraries were prepared and TCR repertoires were sequenced by different laboratories using diverse techniques, in order to increase sequencing depth and limit assay-specific biases. Leukapheresis yielded between about 0.94 and 10 billion PBMCs per donor. Overall study outcomes, separate from this receptor: Approximately 4.8% of naive CD4, around 3.6% of naive CD8, approximately 2% of memory CD4, and 0.35% to 0.5% of memory CD8 clonotypes were shared across a few donors. The small number of donors limited the genetic and exposure-history diversity represented. Even with the large sequencing depth, rarefaction of the sorted-subset datasets indicated that sequencing was incomplete. Pairwise subsampling indicated that sequencing depth was expected to affect the degree of clonotype sharing among donors. Naive subsets generally had larger estimated clonotype richness than memory subsets did. Only blood was sampled, and tissue TCR repertoires likely differ from those in blood. Clonotypes shared by all four sorted-subset donors showed higher generation probabilities than non-shared clonotypes.

This clone was detected once. It lacks a known antigen. It has no much larger one-base neighbor in the sample; base qualities were not kept. TCR CDR3 regions were amplified from genomic DNA by multiplex PCR using the deep immunoSEQ assay. Extracted genomic DNA from each cell subset was spread evenly across all wells of several immunoSEQ 96-well plates, with each plate serving as a replicate. Each replicate PCR for sorted subsets received roughly 0.2 ug genomic DNA, equal to roughly 30,000 T cell genomes. The purified libraries were quantified using a Qubit 3.0 fluorometer, sized with a Bioanalyzer 2100, and then quantified again using the KAPA Library Quantification kit. A separate single-read 150-cycle Illumina NextSeq 550 flow cell was used to sequence each immunoSEQ 96-well plate. In the authors' own workflow: Because the immunoSEQ output included only junctional sequences and no quality scores, the filtering could not be the same as the filtering used for full-length reads. Sequences were annotated with PyIR, a Python wrapper for IgBLAST v1.9, and V/J genes and CDR3 were assigned using IMGT germline references. Any read was removed if the V/J assignment was weak (E-value above 1e-6), the CDR3 was missing, or the read contained stop codons, out-of-frame junctions, or ambiguous translated residues. A V3J clonotype was defined by an identical inferred V gene, J gene, and CDR3 amino acid sequence. Percentage overlap between repertoires was calculated by dividing the number of shared unique clonotypes by the size of the smaller repertoire. Richness of each repertoire was evaluated using RTK rarefaction, the Chao1 estimator, and Recon v2.1 estimates of unobserved clonotypes. Generation probabilities were computed with OLGA for all TCRbeta clonotypes obtained by the gDNA method from several donors. The table comes from immuneACCESS by way of TCRdb, which keeps in-frame sequences with V and J called. Part of the clones is missing from these tables; in studies checked, under half for an unresolved V gene and the rest for unknown reasons. For V, J and clone size, that table is used; D and trimming come from the DNA. The sample table lists a few million clones, more than 85% of them with a count of one. The ten largest clonotypes hold under 0.45% of the sample.

Relative to germline, V is 5 bases shorter and J is 6 bases shorter, with 12 bases between their ends. Via the germline V gene (reference sequence), CDR1 is SEHNR and CDR2 FQNEAQ. CDR3 length: 13 amino acids, cysteine to phenylalanine. Solely the CDR3 DNA is kept, with 39 bases framed from the first base. The donors were healthy, HIV-negative adults who had no recently reported acute infections or vaccinations. All donors were Caucasian adults living in Nashville, Tennessee, USA. CD4+ T cells were enriched through magnetic negative selection, after which naive cells were positively selected on CD45RA and the remaining negative fraction served as the memory subset. After blood collection by leukapheresis, PBMCs were isolated using Ficoll-Histopaque density gradient centrifugation and then cryopreserved in the vapor phase of liquid nitrogen. Purity and quantity of every magnetically sorted T cell population were checked by analytical flow cytometry. Each sorted fraction had its genomic DNA isolated and then quantified by UV absorbance on a Nanodrop 2000c.

The sequence came from a man between 18 and 29 years old in good health. Some clones in this sample may be carry-over from other donors' samples. The specimen was naive CD4+ T cells from PBMCs. Interpreted using the paper, the cell subset or site label stands for: CD45RA+ positively selected. The receptor chain draws on TRBV7-9 and TRBJ2-3; there is no confident call for the D gene. The DNA sequence is TGTGCCAGCAGCCCCGGTGTGATCGATACGCAGTATTTT. Translated, it reads CASSPGVIDTQYF.